Sequencing of this T cell receptor (beta chain) was carried out in a study of cytomegalovirus exposure and HLA in healthy donors (dated by TCRdb to 2016 to 2017). Context from the whole study: According to a later analysis, one platform produced both the roughly 120 validation repertoires and the 700 or so repertoires of the first cohort. The study aimed to test whether signatures of past pathogen exposure could be identified by cataloging public T cell receptors. To predict cytomegalovirus infection status, the study combined high-throughput TCR immunosequencing, statistical association of individual TCRs with disease status, and machine learning. Besides the first cohort of some 670 subjects, a separate validation cohort made up of over 100 different subjects was used. Results and caveats for the whole study, not just this receptor: The authors suggested that the approach could potentially be extended to other disease states and immunological phenotypes. Most TCR sequences were seen in very few donors, while some public TCRs were found in many individuals. The study listed 150 to 200 TCR beta chains as associated with cytomegalovirus. Cytomegalovirus status was reported to be diagnosed by the classifier with high specificity and sensitivity in both the original and validation cohorts. A later analysis lacked HLA typing for the validation cohort, so it scored co-occurrence in that cohort across all 110 or so repertoires. Subsequent analysis determined that TCRs grouped into clusters in the first cohort also showed a tendency toward co-occurrence across the 120 or so validation repertoires, and 85% to 95% of cluster scores exceeded 0. A few of the identified cytomegalovirus-associated TCR beta chains were confirmed in vitro to be specific for cytomegalovirus antigens.

Trimming takes 8 bases off V and 6 bases off J; junction bases not matched to a gene: 3. In the germline V gene, CDR1 corresponds to ENHRY and CDR2 to SYGVKD. Measured from the cysteine to the phenylalanine, the CDR3 is 11 residues long. Only the CDR3 region is kept as DNA, spanning 33 bases read in frame from base 1. Comment on this clone: Its antigen is unknown. The sample holds no much larger clone one base away, and base qualities are not on file.

Separate from the roughly 650-subject first cohort, the validation cohort of about 120 subjects was the group to which the donors belonged. Library creation used the immunoSEQ multiplex PCR assay. Turning to the authors' computational methods: A statistical classification framework was built for diagnosing cytomegalovirus status from the catalog of TCR beta chain sequences. TCRdb re-hosts the immuneACCESS table, in-frame sequences only. Its copies lack some clones; in the studies checked, an unresolved V gene accounts for under half of them, and the cause for the rest is not known. V, J and clone size reflect that table, while D and trimming were determined from the DNA. This sample lists 130,000 or so clones; nearly 90% were detected once. Together, the top ten hold around 3.4% of the sample.

This TCR came from a man in his thirties or forties in good health and CMV-seronegative. Specimen: PBMCs. In this chain, TRBV10-3 is recombined with TRBJ2-7; 8 central bases correspond to TRBD1. The CDR3: CAIFTGGEQYF. The DNA sequence is as follows: TGTGCCATCTTCACAGGGGGCGAGCAGTACTTC.